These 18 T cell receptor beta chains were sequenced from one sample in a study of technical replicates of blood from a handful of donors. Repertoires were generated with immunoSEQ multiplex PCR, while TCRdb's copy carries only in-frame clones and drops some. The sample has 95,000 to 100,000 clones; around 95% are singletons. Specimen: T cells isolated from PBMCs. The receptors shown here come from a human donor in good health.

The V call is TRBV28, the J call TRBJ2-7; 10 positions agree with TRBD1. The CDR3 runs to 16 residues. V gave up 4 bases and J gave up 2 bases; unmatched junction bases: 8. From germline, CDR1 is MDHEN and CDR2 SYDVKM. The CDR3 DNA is TGTGCCAGCAGTTCAACGGGACAGGGGACCCCCTACGAGCAGTACTTC. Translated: CASSSTGQGTPYEQYF.

The chain's CDR3 is CASSFLLDGNEQYF. The CDR3 DNA sequence: TGTGCCAGCAGTTTCTTATTGGACGGGAACGAGCAGTACTTC. The chain has TRBV28 and TRBJ2-7, with D maybe TRBD2 (5 bases). The CDR3 has 14 amino acids. Between the trimmed V and J ends, which lost 3 bases and 5 bases, there was a span of 14 bases. Germline V gene lookup returns CDR1 MDHEN and CDR2 SYDVKM.

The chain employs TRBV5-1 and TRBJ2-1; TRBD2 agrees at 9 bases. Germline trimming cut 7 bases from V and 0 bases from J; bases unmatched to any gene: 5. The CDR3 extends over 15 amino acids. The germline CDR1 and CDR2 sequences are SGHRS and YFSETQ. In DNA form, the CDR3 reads TGCGCCAGCTCACGCGGGGGGGGCTCCTACAATGAGCAGTTCTTC. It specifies CASSRGGGSYNEQFF.

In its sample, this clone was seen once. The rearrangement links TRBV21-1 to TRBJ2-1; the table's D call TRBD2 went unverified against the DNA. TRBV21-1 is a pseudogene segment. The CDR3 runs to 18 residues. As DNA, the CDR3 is TGTGCCAGCAAGACCCGGGAGACTAGAGCAAATTCGGGCAATGAGCAGTTCTTC. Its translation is CASKTRETRANSGNEQFF.

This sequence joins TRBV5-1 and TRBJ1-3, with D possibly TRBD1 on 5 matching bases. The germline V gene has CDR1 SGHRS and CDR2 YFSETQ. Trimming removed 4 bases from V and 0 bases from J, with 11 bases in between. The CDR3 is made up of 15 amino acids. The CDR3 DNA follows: TGCGCCAGCAGCCCGGGGGGGGGCTCTGGAAACACCATATATTTT. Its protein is CASSPGGGSGNTIYF.

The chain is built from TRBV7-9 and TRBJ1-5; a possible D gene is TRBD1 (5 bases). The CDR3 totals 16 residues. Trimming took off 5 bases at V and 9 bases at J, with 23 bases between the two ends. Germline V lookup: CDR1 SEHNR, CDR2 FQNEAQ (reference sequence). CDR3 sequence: CASSQGGVAVQGPQHF. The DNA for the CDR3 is TGTGCCAGCAGCCAGGGTGGGGTGGCGGTTCAGGGGCCCCAGCATTTT. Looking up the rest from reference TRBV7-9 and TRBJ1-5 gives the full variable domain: DTGVSQNPRHKITKRGQNVTFRCDPISEHNRLYWYRQTLGQGPEFLTYFQNEAQLEKSRLLSDRFSAERPKGSFSTLEIQRTEQGDSAMYLCASSQGGVAVQGPQHFGDGTRLSIL.

In DNA, the CDR3 is TGTGCCTGGAATACAGTCACGGTCTACAATGAGCAGTTCTTC. Translation gives CAWNTVTVYNEQFF. The chain uses TRBV30 and TRBJ2-1; D gene ambiguous. The CDR3 spans 14 residues. Germline CDR1 reads GTSNPN; CDR2 reads SVGIG (reference sequence). V lost 4 bases, J lost 3 bases, and 13 bases lay in between. The full variable domain, with the rest looked up from reference TRBV30 and TRBJ2-1, is SQTIHQWPATLVQPVGSPLSLECTVEGTSNPNLYWYRQAAGRGLQLLFYSVGIGQISSEVPQNLSASRPQDRQFILSSKKLLLSDSGFYLCAWNTVTVYNEQFFGPGTRLTVL.

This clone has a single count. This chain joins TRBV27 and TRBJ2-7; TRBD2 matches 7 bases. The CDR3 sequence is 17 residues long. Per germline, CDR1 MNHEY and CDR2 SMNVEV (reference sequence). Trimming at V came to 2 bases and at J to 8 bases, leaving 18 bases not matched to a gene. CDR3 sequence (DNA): TGTGCCAGCAGTTTACAGCGGCCTACGGGGGGACCTACGCAGCAGTACTTC. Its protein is CASSLQRPTGGPTQQYF.

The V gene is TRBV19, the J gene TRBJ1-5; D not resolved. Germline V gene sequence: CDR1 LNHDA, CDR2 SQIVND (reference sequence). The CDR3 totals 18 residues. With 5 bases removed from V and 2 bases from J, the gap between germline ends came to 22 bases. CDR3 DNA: TGTGCCAGTAGTGACCCCTACCAAAGAATTGGAGGCAATCAGCCCCAGCATTTT. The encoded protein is CASSDPYQRIGGNQPQHF.

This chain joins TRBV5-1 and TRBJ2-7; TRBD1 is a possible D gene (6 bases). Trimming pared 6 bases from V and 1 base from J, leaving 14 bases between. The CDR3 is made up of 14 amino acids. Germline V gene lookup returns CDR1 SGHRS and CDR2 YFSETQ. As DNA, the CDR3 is TGCGCCAGCACCTACTTCGACAGGTCCTACGAGCAGTACTTC. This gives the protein CASTYFDRSYEQYF.

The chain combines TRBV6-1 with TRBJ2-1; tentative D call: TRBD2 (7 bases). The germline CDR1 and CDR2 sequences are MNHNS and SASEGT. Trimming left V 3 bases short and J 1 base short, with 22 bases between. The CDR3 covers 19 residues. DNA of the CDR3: TGTGCCAGCAGTGATCAGGGACTCGGGGGGCGCGGATCCTACAATGAGCAGTTCTTC. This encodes CASSDQGLGGRGSYNEQFF.

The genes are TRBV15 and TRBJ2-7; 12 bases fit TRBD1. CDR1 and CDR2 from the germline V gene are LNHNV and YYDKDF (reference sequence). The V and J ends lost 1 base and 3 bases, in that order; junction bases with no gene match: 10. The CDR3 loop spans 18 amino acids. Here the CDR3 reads CATSRVRGGDRGLYEQYF. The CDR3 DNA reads TGTGCCACCAGCAGAGTTCGTGGTGGGGACAGGGGGCTCTACGAGCAGTACTTC.

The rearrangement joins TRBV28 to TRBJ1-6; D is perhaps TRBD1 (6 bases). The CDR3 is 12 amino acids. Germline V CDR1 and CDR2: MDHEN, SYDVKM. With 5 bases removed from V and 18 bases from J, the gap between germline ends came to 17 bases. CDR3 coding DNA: TGTGCCAGCAGTCAAACGGGACATAGGGCCCACTTT. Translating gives CASSQTGHRAHF.

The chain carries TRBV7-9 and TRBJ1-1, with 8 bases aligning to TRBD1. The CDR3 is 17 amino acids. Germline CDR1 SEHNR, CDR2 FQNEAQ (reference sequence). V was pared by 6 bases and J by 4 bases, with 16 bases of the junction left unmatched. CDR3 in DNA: TGTGCCAGCAGTTCGATGGGGAGGGGACAGGAGGGCACTGAAGCTTTCTTT. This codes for CASSSMGRGQEGTEAFF.

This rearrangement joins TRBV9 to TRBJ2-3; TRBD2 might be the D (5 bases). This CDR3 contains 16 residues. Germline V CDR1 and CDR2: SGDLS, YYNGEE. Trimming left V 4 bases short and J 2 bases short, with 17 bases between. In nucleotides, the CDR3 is TGTGCCAGCAGCAAAGCCCGGGATACTAACACAGATACGCAGTATTTT. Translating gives CASSKARDTNTDTQYF.

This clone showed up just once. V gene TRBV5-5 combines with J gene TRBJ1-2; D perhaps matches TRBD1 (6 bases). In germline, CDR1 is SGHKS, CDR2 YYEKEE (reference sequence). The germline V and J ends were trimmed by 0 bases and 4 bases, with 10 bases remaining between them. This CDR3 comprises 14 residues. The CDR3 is CASSLGDIIYGYTF. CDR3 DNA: TGTGCCAGCAGCTTGGGGGACATAATCTATGGCTACACCTTC.

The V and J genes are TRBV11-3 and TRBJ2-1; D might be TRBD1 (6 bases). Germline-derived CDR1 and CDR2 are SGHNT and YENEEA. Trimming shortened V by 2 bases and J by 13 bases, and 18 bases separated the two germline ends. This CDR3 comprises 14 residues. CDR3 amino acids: CASSLIPGPRGQFF. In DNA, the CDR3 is TGTGCCAGCAGCTTAATTCCGGGACCCAGGGGACAGTTCTTC.

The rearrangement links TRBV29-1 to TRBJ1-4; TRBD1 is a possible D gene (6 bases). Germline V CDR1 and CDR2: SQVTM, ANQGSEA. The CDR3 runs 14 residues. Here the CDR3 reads CSTMGGDTHEKLFF. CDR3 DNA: TGCAGTACAATGGGGGGGGACACCCATGAAAAACTGTTTTTT.